These 22 T cell receptor beta chains were sequenced from one sample in a study of cytomegalovirus exposure and HLA in healthy donors. In the PCR, 60 Vbeta and 13 Jbeta primers were used. Clones were read by immunoSEQ multiplex PCR, and TCRdb kept only the in-frame ones, dropping some. This table has approximately 170,000 clones, 70% to 90% appearing once. Specimen: PBMCs. Every receptor here comes from a woman between 18 and 29 years old in good health and CMV-seronegative.

J is TRBJ2-2 and V is TRBV9; D is ambiguous. V lost 3 bases and J lost 0, with 12 bases in between. This CDR3 comprises 16 residues. Germline V lookup: CDR1 SGDLS, CDR2 YYNGEE. This CDR3 reads CASSARLVSNTGELFF. CDR3 nucleotides: TGTGCCAGCAGCGCCCGGTTGGTTTCGAACACCGGGGAGCTGTTTTTT. Variable domain in full (rest from reference TRBV9 and TRBJ2-2): DSGVTQTPKHLITATGQRVTLRCSPRSGDLSVYWYQQSLDQGLQFLIQYYNGEERAKGNILERFSAQQFPDLHSELNLSSLELGDSALYFCASSARLVSNTGELFFGEGSRLTVL.

The J gene is TRBJ2-7, the V gene TRBV7-9; TRBD1 matches 7 bases. Germline-derived CDR1 and CDR2 are SEHNR and FQNEAQ (reference sequence). The CDR3 runs 18 residues. V lost 5 bases, J lost 7 bases, and 23 bases stayed unmatched. CDR3: CASSPEPAGRDRPREQYF. For the CDR3, the DNA is TGTGCCAGCAGCCCCGAACCGGCGGGCCGGGACAGACCTAGGGAGCAGTACTTC. The full variable domain, with the rest looked up from reference TRBV7-9 and TRBJ2-7, is DTGVSQNPRHKITKRGQNVTFRCDPISEHNRLYWYRQTLGQGPEFLTYFQNEAQLEKSRLLSDRFSAERPKGSFSTLEIQRTEQGDSAMYLCASSPEPAGRDRPREQYFGPGTRLTVT.

The V and J genes are TRBV4-2 and TRBJ2-5; 9 bases match TRBD2. Germline trimming cut 0 bases from V and 3 bases from J; bases unmatched to any gene: 2. CDR1 is LGHNA and CDR2 is YNFKEQ in the germline V gene. The CDR3 is 15 amino acids. The CDR3 nucleotides are TGTGCCAGCAGCCAAGATGCGGGAGGGGAAGAGACCCAGTACTTC. It specifies CASSQDAGGEETQYF.

The CDR3 loop is CASSFLAGGATDTQYF. The CDR3 region has the DNA TGCGCCAGCAGCTTCTTAGCGGGAGGGGCCACAGATACGCAGTATTTT. V gene TRBV5-1 combines with J gene TRBJ2-3; the match to TRBD2 covers 11 bases. Per germline, CDR1 SGHRS and CDR2 YFSETQ. There are 16 residues in the CDR3. Trimming removed 2 bases from V and 2 bases from J; junction bases left unmatched: 4. The full variable domain, in which reference TRBV5-1 and TRBJ2-3 provide the parts outside the CDR3, is KAGVTQTPRYLIKTRGQQVTLSCSPISGHRSVSWYQQTPGQGLQFLFEYFSETQRNKGNFPGRFSGRQFSNSRSEMNVSTLELGDSALYLCASSFLAGGATDTQYFGPGTRLTVL.

The gene calls are TRBV6-5 and TRBJ1-1; D is undetermined. This CDR3 is 14 amino acids long. Trimming took 5 bases from V and 1 from J, leaving 11 bases between them. Germline lookup yields CDR1 MNHEY and CDR2 SVGAGI. The CDR3 is CASSHERQNTEAFF. CDR3 coding DNA: TGTGCCAGCAGTCACGAACGACAGAACACTGAAGCTTTCTTT.

The chain employs TRBV9 and TRBJ2-1, with 12 bases fitting TRBD2. Looked up from germline, CDR1 is SGDLS and CDR2 is YYNGEE. The junction had 9 bases not matched to a gene; V was cut back by 4 bases and J by 4 bases. CDR3 length equals 17 residues. CDR3 DNA: TGTGCCAGCAGCTTACGAGCCGGGACTAGCGGGTACAATGAGCAGTTCTTC. Protein sequence: CASSLRAGTSGYNEQFF.

The rearrangement uses TRBV14 and TRBJ1-1, with TRBD1 identical over 7 bases. Germline trimming cut 2 bases from V and 9 bases from J; bases unmatched to any gene: 6. Germline V lookup: CDR1 SGHDN, CDR2 FVKESK. This CDR3 contains 13 residues. CDR3 region: CASSQTQTGKAFF. The CDR3, as DNA: TGTGCCAGCAGCCAAACCCAGACAGGGAAAGCTTTCTTT.

The rearrangement uses TRBV30 and TRBJ2-7; no definite D call. Trimming left V 2 bases short and J 9 bases short, with 11 bases between. The germline gives CDR1 GTSNPN, CDR2 SVGIG (reference sequence). The CDR3 contains 11 residues. CDR3 loop: CAWSLIDRQYF. CDR3 nucleotides: TGTGCCTGGAGTCTAATAGATCGGCAGTACTTC.

The chain combines TRBV27 with TRBJ2-7; 9 nucleotides match TRBD1. V trimming: 2 bases; J trimming: 0 bases; junction bases outside the gene matches: 2. The CDR3 consists of 15 residues. Germline values: CDR1 MNHEY, CDR2 SMNVEV (reference sequence). The CDR3 here is CASSLRQGGSYEQYF. The CDR3 DNA is TGTGCCAGCAGTTTAAGACAGGGGGGCTCCTACGAGCAGTACTTC.

This clone was seen just once. This chain links TRBV7-5 with TRBJ1-2; TRBD1 was called by the table and not checked on the DNA. TRBV7-5 is reported as a pseudogene. This CDR3 region has 14 residues. CDR3 sequence reads: CARSLGPFLDGYTF. In DNA form, the CDR3 reads TGTGCCAGAAGCTTAGGGCCGTTTCTCGATGGCTACACCTTC.

The rearrangement uses TRBV15 and TRBJ2-7, with D possibly matching TRBD2 (6 bases). The CDR3 runs 14 residues. The germline CDR1 and CDR2 sequences are LNHNV and YYDKDF (reference sequence). The V and J ends lost 1 base and 3 bases respectively, with 10 bases between them. CDR3 sequence: CATSRGLVNYEQYF. As DNA, the CDR3 is TGTGCCACCAGCAGAGGACTAGTTAACTACGAGCAGTACTTC.

V gene TRBV4-2 combines with J gene TRBJ2-1; possibly TRBD1 for D (5 bases). Trimming took off 0 bases at V and 8 bases at J, with 17 bases between the two ends. There are 16 residues in the CDR3. Germline CDR1 is LGHNA and CDR2 is YNFKEQ. The CDR3 spells CASSQEWKGLLDEQFF. DNA of the CDR3: TGTGCCAGCAGCCAAGAATGGAAGGGGTTGTTGGATGAGCAGTTCTTC.

The V call is TRBV4-2, the J call TRBJ2-1; 8 bases match TRBD1. Germline CDR1 and CDR2: LGHNA and YNFKEQ. There are 17 residues in the CDR3. The V gene end was trimmed by 2 bases and the J gene end by 0 bases; junction bases not matched to a gene: 6. CDR3: CASSQRDRPASYNEQFF. The CDR3 DNA reads as TGTGCCAGCAGCCAAAGGGACAGGCCAGCCTCCTACAATGAGCAGTTCTTC.

The chain uses TRBV27 and TRBJ2-3; D is ambiguous. Germline loops: CDR1 MNHEY, CDR2 SMNVEV (reference sequence). Trimming took off 4 bases at V and 0 bases at J, with 17 bases between the two ends. This CDR3 has 17 residues. The CDR3 nucleotides are TGTGCCAGCAGTTACCAAAAAACAACCCTTAGCACAGATACGCAGTATTTT. Its translation is CASSYQKTTLSTDTQYF.

This chain uses TRBV5-4 with TRBJ2-7; 9 bases agree with TRBD1. The CDR3 has 15 residues. CDR1 is SGHNT, CDR2 YYREEE, per germline (reference sequence). V lost 5 bases to trimming and J lost 0 bases; unmatched junction nucleotides: 6. In nucleotides, the CDR3 is TGTGCCAGCAGACGCGGGACAGGGACCTCCTACGAGCAGTACTTC. It yields the protein CASRRGTGTSYEQYF.

The chain joins TRBV5-1 to TRBJ2-7; a weak D match, TRBD2 (6 bases). The V gene's germline CDR1 is SGHRS and CDR2 YFSETQ. V was shortened by 4 bases and J by 0 bases, with 11 bases between the two germline ends. The CDR3 has 14 residues. The CDR3 DNA reads as TGCGCCAGCAGCGTAGAGCGGGTCTCCTACGAGCAGTACTTC. Translating gives CASSVERVSYEQYF.

The sample holds one count of this clone. This chain joins TRBV5-1 and TRBJ2-7, with TRBD2 matching over 10 bases. Germline CDR1 and CDR2: SGHRS and YFSETQ. This CDR3 spans 17 amino acids. J gave up 0 bases and V 7 bases, and 13 bases lay outside the gene matches. CDR3 DNA: TGCGCCAGCTCGCCCCAGCGGGAGGGAATCAGCTCCTACGAGCAGTACTTC. Translating gives CASSPQREGISSYEQYF.

This sequence joins TRBV4-2 and TRBJ2-7; no reliable D call. Germline-derived CDR1 and CDR2 are LGHNA and YNFKEQ. This CDR3 contains 17 residues. The V end was cut by 0 bases, the J end by 0 bases, with 15 bases between. The CDR3 spells CASSQDRQTRHSYEQYF. The CDR3 coding sequence is TGTGCCAGCAGCCAAGATCGCCAGACTCGTCACTCCTACGAGCAGTACTTC.

The J gene is TRBJ2-7, the V gene TRBV18; D may be TRBD2 (6 bases). V was pared by 3 bases and J by 2 bases, with 8 bases between. The CDR3 has 13 residues. CDR1 KGHSH and CDR2 LQKENI come from the germline V gene. The CDR3 protein is CASSPRGAYEQYF. In nucleotides, the CDR3 is TGTGCCAGCTCACCCCGCGGGGCCTACGAGCAGTACTTC.

V is TRBV28 and J is TRBJ1-2, with D possibly TRBD1 on 6 matching bases. Per germline, CDR1 MDHEN and CDR2 SYDVKM. V was trimmed by 2 bases and J by 5 bases, leaving 9 bases between them. CDR3 length: 13 residues. CDR3 loop: CASSLRGAYGYTF. CDR3 sequence (DNA): TGTGCCAGCAGTTTACGGGGGGCGTATGGCTACACCTTC.

The V gene is TRBV29-1, the J gene TRBJ2-1; 14 nucleotides agree with TRBD2. The CDR3 consists of 15 residues. The germline V gene has CDR1 SQVTM and CDR2 ANQGSEA. V gave up 5 bases and J gave up 9 bases; unmatched junction bases: 9. The CDR3 bases are TGCAGCGTTTTACCGGGACTAGCGGGAGTACGTGAGCAGTTCTTC. It translates to CSVLPGLAGVREQFF.

The chain uses TRBV15 and TRBJ2-1; maybe TRBD2 (5 bases). The CDR3 sequence is 13 residues long. Germline V gene sequence: CDR1 LNHNV, CDR2 YYDKDF (reference sequence). Trimming pared 3 bases from V and 6 bases from J, leaving 9 bases between. The DNA of the CDR3 is TGTGCCACCAGCAGGGGCCGGGGCAATGAGCAGTTCTTC. Translated: CATSRGRGNEQFF.